The sequence of this TCR beta chain was determined in a study of T cell changes during pregnancy in multiple sclerosis. TCRdb's copy holds only in-frame clones and misses some; the assay was immunoSEQ multiplex PCR. The sample lists about 110,000 clones; roughly 92% were seen once. This clone appeared once. V lost 4 bases and J lost 2; bases outside the gene matches: 7. Germline V gene sequence: CDR1 SGHNT, CDR2 YYREEE (reference sequence). The CDR3 has 15 amino acids. The chain combines TRBV5-4 with TRBJ2-7; 9 positions agree with TRBD1. The specimen comprised peripheral blood, sampled after pregnancy. This receptor was identified in a female donor with multiple sclerosis, enrolled in a pregnancy study. The CDR3 region has the DNA TGTGCCAGCAGCCGCGACAGGGGGAACCCCTACGAGCAGTACTTC. It encodes CASSRDRGNPYEQYF.